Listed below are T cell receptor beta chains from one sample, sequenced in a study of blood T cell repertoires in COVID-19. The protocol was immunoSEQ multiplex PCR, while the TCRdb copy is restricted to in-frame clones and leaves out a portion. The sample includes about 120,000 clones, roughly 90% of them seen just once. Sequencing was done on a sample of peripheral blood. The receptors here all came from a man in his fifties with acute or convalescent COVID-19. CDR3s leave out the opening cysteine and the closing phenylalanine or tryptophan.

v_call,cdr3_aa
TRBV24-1,ATSDSTGTLYEQY
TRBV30,AWSVLLGGNQPQH
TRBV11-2,ASSSDRYTEAF
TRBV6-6,ASTLDRTTLYNEQF
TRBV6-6,ASSYTGSSYNEQF
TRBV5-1,ASSLLPGLNTEAF
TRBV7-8,ASSLEGRGRNWDYGYT
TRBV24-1,ATQNGQGHYGYT
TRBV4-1,ASSPQGGNTGELF
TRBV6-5,ASRTGLAGTDTQY
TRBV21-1,AGAGELF
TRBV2,ASTEGRNSPLH
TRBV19,ASSTSSGNNEQF
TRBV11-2,ASSSGFGYT
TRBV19,ASSPGLGRNTGELF
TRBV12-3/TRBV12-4,ASAGATEAF
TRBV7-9,ASSLARAGGTYNKQF
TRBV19,ASSLTGSNQPQH
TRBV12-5,ASGSESTGGREQY
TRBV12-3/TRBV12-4,ASSFDRSQY